This is a list of T cell receptor beta chains from one sample in a study of cytomegalovirus exposure and HLA in healthy donors. The table came from immunoSEQ multiplex PCR; TCRdb's copy has only in-frame clones and leaves some out. This repertoire shows over 120,000 clones, 75% to 80% found once; its top ten account for 2% to 2.5%. The sequenced sample was PBMCs. The receptors were gathered from a woman in her late teens or twenties in good health and CMV-seropositive. Both conserved end residues are part of each CDR3. Each record gives: V gene, CDR3 length, clone size, J gene, D gene, CDR3 DNA, CDR3 protein. The D gene is left open where the match is weak. Only some rows state a clone size, as once, few, many or a class for expanded clones.

>TRBV4-1|14|-|TRBJ1-5|-
TGCGCCAGCAGCCAAATCAGTTGGAATCAGCCCCAGCATTTT
CASSQISWNQPQHF
>TRBV5-4|16|-|TRBJ1-6|-
TGTGCCAGCAGCTTGGGGGCCGGACAGTGGCGGTCACCCCTCCACTTT
CASSLGAGQWRSPLHF
>TRBV11-2|13|-|TRBJ1-6|-
TGTGCCAGCAGCTTAACAGGGTCTTCACCCCTCCACTTT
CASSLTGSSPLHF
>TRBV19|14|-|TRBJ2-7|TRBD2
TGTGCCAGTAGTATAGGGACTAGCTCAGGCGAGCAGTACTTC
CASSIGTSSGEQYF
>TRBV28|12|-|TRBJ1-5|-
TGTGCCAGCACTCCGGGCAATCAGCCCCAGCATTTT
CASTPGNQPQHF
>TRBV6-1|14|-|TRBJ2-7|TRBD1
TGTGCCAGCAGTCCCTCTGGACAGGGCTACGAGCAGTACTTC
CASSPSGQGYEQYF
>TRBV5-4|17|few|TRBJ2-7|TRBD2
TGTGCCAGCAGCCCAGGACTAGCGGGGGGGCTCTCCTACGAGCAGTACTTC
CASSPGLAGGLSYEQYF
>TRBV7-8|14|few|TRBJ1-1|TRBD1
TGTGCCAGCAGCTCCGGACAGGGGGTGGGTGAAGCTTTCTTT
CASSSGQGVGEAFF
>TRBV7-6|14|once|TRBJ2-2|TRBD2
TGTGCCACCCGGGGGCGGGGGGGCACCGGGGAGCTGTTTTTT
CATRGRGGTGELFF
>TRBV28|14|-|TRBJ2-5|-
TGTGCCAGCCTTTGGGGGGGCCTGTCGGAGACCCAGTACTTC
CASLWGGLSETQYF
>TRBV5-1|14|-|TRBJ2-1|-
TGCGCCAGCAGCACTGGGGGAGGATACAATGAGCAGTTCTTC
CASSTGGGYNEQFF
>TRBV4-1|12|-|TRBJ2-3|-
TGCGCCAGCAGCCGCCTGAGGGATACGCAGTATTTT
CASSRLRDTQYF
>TRBV27|19|-|TRBJ2-3|TRBD2
TGTGCCAGCAGTTTATACTCCGGACTAGCGGGGGGGCCAGGAGATACGCAGTATTTT
CASSLYSGLAGGPGDTQYF
>TRBV6-5|14|-|TRBJ1-6|TRBD1
TGTGCCAGCAAGAGGGACAGCAATAATTCACCCCTCCACTTT
CASKRDSNNSPLHF
>TRBV18|16|-|TRBJ1-1|-
TGTGCCAGCTCACCCAAAGGACTGAATTCGAACACTGAAGCTTTCTTT
CASSPKGLNSNTEAFF
>TRBV6-4|14|-|TRBJ1-2|TRBD1
TGTGCCAGCAGTCCCGTCGGACAGGGGAACGGCTACACCTTC
CASSPVGQGNGYTF
>TRBV19|14|-|TRBJ1-1|-
TGTGCCAGTACCTTCCGGGGGGCAGTCACTGAAGCTTTCTTT
CASTFRGAVTEAFF
>TRBV28|13|-|TRBJ1-2|TRBD1
TGTGCCAGCATTAAGGAGGGGGCCTATGGCTACACCTTC
CASIKEGAYGYTF
>TRBV6-1|13|-|TRBJ2-3|TRBD1
TGTGCCAGTACAGGGGCTATAGGGGATACGCAGTATTTT
CASTGAIGDTQYF
>TRBV28|13|-|TRBJ2-7|-
TGTGCCAGTGACCAGACCGGGAGTTACGAGCAGTACTTC
CASDQTGSYEQYF
>TRBV6-5|15|-|TRBJ2-3|TRBD2
TGTGCCAGCAGTCTAATAGCGGGGCTTGGAGATACGCAGTATTTT
CASSLIAGLGDTQYF
>TRBV19|14|once|TRBJ2-7|TRBD1
TGTGCCAGCTCCCGGGACAGGGATACCTACGAGCAGTACTTC
CASSRDRDTYEQYF
>TRBV6-5|15|-|TRBJ2-2|-
TGTGCCAGCAGACCGGGACATTGGAACACCGGGGAGCTGTTTTTT
CASRPGHWNTGELFF
>TRBV7-9|12|once|TRBJ2-7|TRBD1
TGTGCCAGCAGCTTGACAGGGTTCGAGCAGTACTTC
CASSLTGFEQYF
>TRBV30|14|-|TRBJ1-3|-
TGTGCCTGGAAAGACACCTCCTCTGGAAACACCATATATTTT
CAWKDTSSGNTIYF
>TRBV7-9|11|-|TRBJ2-7|-
TGTGCCAGCAGCCCCTTCTACGAGCAGTACTTC
CASSPFYEQYF
>TRBV7-2|15|-|TRBJ2-2|-
TGTGCCAGCAGCTTAGACAGGGTGGGGGCCGGGGAGCTGTTTTTT
CASSLDRVGAGELFF
>TRBV27|13|-|TRBJ2-7|TRBD1
TGTGCCAGCAGTTTGAGGGGGCAGGACGAGCAGTACTTC
CASSLRGQDEQYF
>TRBV7-2|14|-|TRBJ2-7|TRBD2
TGTGCCAGCAGCTTCGCGCGGGGGTCTCGGGAGCAGTACTTC
CASSFARGSREQYF
>TRBV2|12|-|TRBJ1-6|-
TGTGCCAGCAGCCGGGATAATTCACCCCTCCACTTT
CASSRDNSPLHF
>TRBV27|15|once|TRBJ2-3|TRBD2
TGTGCCAGCAGTTTAAGCGGGGGGGGGACAGATACGCAGTATTTT
CASSLSGGGTDTQYF
>TRBV5-1|16|-|TRBJ1-4|TRBD1
TGCGCCAGCAGAGCCTCCAGGGGGCCTATTAATGAAAAACTGTTTTTT
CASRASRGPINEKLFF
>TRBV6-5|12|-|TRBJ2-2|-
TGTGCCACCAGCCGGTACACCGGGGAGCTGTTTTTT
CATSRYTGELFF
>TRBV5-4|15|-|TRBJ2-1|TRBD1
TGTGCCAGCAGCTGGGACAGGGCCACCTACAATGAGCAGTTCTTC
CASSWDRATYNEQFF
>TRBV12-5|15|few|TRBJ1-1|-
TGTGCTAGTGGTCCCTCCGGGACTCCGAACACTGAAGCTTTCTTT
CASGPSGTPNTEAFF
>TRBV15|15|-|TRBJ1-3|-
TGTGCCACCAGCAGAGATGTCAGGGATGGAAACACCATATATTTT
CATSRDVRDGNTIYF
>TRBV30|16|-|TRBJ2-1|TRBD1
TGTGCCTGGAGTGTACTGGCAGGGGGCAAGTACAATGAGCAGTTCTTC
CAWSVLAGGKYNEQFF
>TRBV5-1|13|-|TRBJ2-5|-
TGCGCCAGCAGCTTGGACACAGCGGGGACCCAGTACTTC
CASSLDTAGTQYF
>TRBV7-9|16|-|TRBJ1-6|-
TGTGCCAGCAGCTTAGAGGGGGTCCCAATTAATTCACCCCTCCACTTT
CASSLEGVPINSPLHF
>TRBV6-5|15|once|TRBJ1-2|-
TGTGCCAGCAGTTACCACGGGACACATAACTATGGCTACACCTTC
CASSYHGTHNYGYTF
>TRBV6-5|15|-|TRBJ1-1|TRBD1
TGTGCCAGCAGTCAACAGGGGTCGGGTAGCACTGAAGCTTTCTTT
CASSQQGSGSTEAFF
>TRBV7-6|17|-|TRBJ1-3|-
TGTGCCAGCAGCTTAAGCCCGGGACAAATCTCTGGAAACACCATATATTTT
CASSLSPGQISGNTIYF